This T cell receptor beta chain was identified during a study of T cell repertoires in cytomegalovirus infection. At the level of the study: Indications of both CMV infection and matching HLA type were provided by public TCR beta signatures.

V trimming: 5 bases; J trimming: 0 bases; junction bases outside the gene matches: 4. Per the germline V gene, CDR1 is SGHTA and CDR2 is FQGNSA. This CDR3 is 15 amino acids long. Via MiXCR, TCRdb re-called the reads, giving one row per CDR3 protein. There are approximately 250,000 distinct CDR3 sequences in the sample; under 8.5% occur only once, and about 6.5% lies in the top ten. This clonotype occurred many times. This clonotype originated in a human donor in good health (CMV status not recorded). Some clones in this sample may be carry-over from other donors' samples. The specimen sequenced was PBMCs. The chain employs TRBV7-2 and TRBJ2-1; 7 nucleotides align to TRBD1. CDR3 in amino acids: CASSPDRASYNEQFF. In DNA, the CDR3 is TGTGCCAGCAGCCCCGACAGGGCCTCCTACAATGAGCAGTTCTTC.